The T cell receptor (beta chain) described here comes from a study of shared clonotypes between healthy human individuals. Libraries were prepared by immunoSEQ multiplex PCR; TCRdb keeps only in-frame clonotypes and omits some of them. The sample carries approximately 350,000 clones, over 65% recorded once. Between the trimmed V and J ends, which lost 3 bases and 2 bases, there was a span of 8 bases. The CDR3 consists of 15 residues. Germline CDR1 is MDHEN and CDR2 is SYDVKM. The donor cohort consisted entirely of Caucasian adults residing in Nashville, Tennessee. The chain recombines TRBV28 with TRBJ2-6; weak D call: TRBD1 (6 bases). Input material: memory CD4+ T cells sorted from blood. Subset reported: CD45RA-negative fraction. The TCR originated in a man aged 30-40 years in good health. The CDR3 region has the DNA TGTGCCAGCAGTTTTTCAGGGGCTGGGGCCAACGTCCTGACTTTC. It codes for CASSFSGAGANVLTF.